This TCR beta chain was documented in a study of blood T cell repertoires in COVID-19. Across the study: Acute-phase and convalescent COVID-19 samples originated in the United States, Italy and Spain.

V was cut by 5 bases and J by 0 bases, with 4 bases left in between. The germline V gene has CDR1 SGHTA and CDR2 FQGNSA. CDR3 length: 12 amino acids. The data were produced by immunoSEQ multiplex PCR, yet TCRdb's version contains in-frame clones alone and is incomplete. The table lists about 340,000 clones, almost 90% of them singletons, with about 7% in the top ten. Sequencing was performed on peripheral blood. This chain connects TRBV7-2 to TRBJ1-1; no clear D gene. The sequence derives from a woman in her 70s with COVID-19, enrolled during active disease. CDR3 coding DNA: TGTGCCAGCAGCCGAGTGAACACTGAAGCTTTCTTT. Translated, it gives CASSRVNTEAFF.